These 19 T cell receptor beta chains were sequenced from one sample in a study of blood T cells in healthy people across ages. Primed by a sample-barcoded 5' primer and a J-beta primer mix, a second PCR proceeded for 7 to 11 cycles. A single record per CDR3 protein comes from TCRdb applying MiXCR to the 5' RACE reads. The sample has hundreds of thousands of distinct CDR3 sequences, roughly 32% seen once. The sequencing sample was made of blood. These receptors came from an elderly woman in good health.

In its sample, this clonotype was seen many times. The chain joins TRBV7-9 to TRBJ2-7, with 9 bases that match TRBD1. CDR1 and CDR2 (germline): SEHNR, FQNEAQ (reference sequence). The CDR3 runs to 15 residues. V trimming: 5 bases; J trimming: 6 bases; junction bases outside the gene matches: 11. Here the CDR3 reads CASSAGPGQGSEQYF. The CDR3 nucleotides read TGTGCCAGCAGCGCAGGACCGGGACAGGGAAGCGAGCAGTACTTC.

This clonotype was observed a handful of times. This chain connects TRBV27 to TRBJ1-1; D gene unclear. V was clipped by 9 bases and J by 0 bases, with 11 bases between them. Germline CDR1 MNHEY, CDR2 SMNVEV (reference sequence). CDR3 size: 13 residues. The CDR3: CASHRALNTEAFF. CDR3 coding DNA: TGTGCCAGTCACCGGGCCTTGAACACTGAAGCTTTCTTT.

The chain employs TRBV20-1 and TRBJ2-5; a weak D match, TRBD1 (6 bases). The J call may be in error: the DNA end matches TRBJ2-7 better. Looked up from germline, CDR1 is DFQATT and CDR2 is SNEGSKA (reference sequence). There are 14 residues in the CDR3. The CDR3 DNA follows: TGCAGTGCTAGAGTAGCAGGGGCGGCTAGCGAGCAGTACTTC. It encodes CSARVAGAASEQYF.

This clonotype turned up a few times. One junction end does not reproduce the germline sequence, and a read error may be involved. The chain couples TRBV3-1 to TRBJ2-6; the match to TRBD2 covers 9 bases. The CDR3 has 18 residues. Germline V gene sequence: CDR1 LGHDT, CDR2 YNNKEL (reference sequence). CDR3 sequence: CASSQDRRGGLGANVRTF. In DNA, the CDR3 is TGTGCCAGCAGCCAAGATAGGCGGGGGGGCCTGGGGGCCAACGTCCGGACTTTC.

This clonotype was seen repeatedly, ten times or more. The chain links TRBV20-1 to TRBJ2-7; 10 bases fit TRBD1. Germline loops: CDR1 DFQATT, CDR2 SNEGSKA (reference sequence). The CDR3 has 13 amino acids. The trim removed 6 bases at V and 5 bases at J, leaving 7 bases unmatched. CDR3: CSAPGQGDNEQYF. For the CDR3, the DNA is TGCAGTGCACCCGGACAGGGGGACAACGAGCAGTACTTC.

In this sample, this clonotype turned up a few times. The J gene is TRBJ2-7, the V gene TRBV12-3 or TRBV12-4; D gene ambiguous. Between the trimmed V and J ends, which lost 6 bases and 7 bases, there was a span of 25 bases. This CDR3 has 16 residues. The CDR3 DNA reads TGTGCCAGCAGCCTTGACATCGCCCTTTACTACAATGAGCAGTACTTC. Its protein product is CASSLDIALYYNEQYF.

The CDR3 sequence: CSAQPAYYGYTF. CDR3 DNA sequence: TGCAGTGCCCAACCGGCTTACTATGGCTACACCTTC. The chain combines TRBV20-1 with TRBJ1-2; D remains ambiguous. Germline CDR1 and CDR2: DFQATT and SNEGSKA (reference sequence). This CDR3 is built from 12 residues. V was trimmed by 6 bases and J by 3 bases, leaving 11 bases between them.

This chain joins TRBV20-1 and TRBJ2-3, with 12 bases aligning to TRBD2. The germline gives CDR1 DFQATT, CDR2 SNEGSKA (reference sequence). Trimming cost V 6 bases and J 4 bases; bases outside gene matches: 5. The CDR3 sequence is 14 residues long. The CDR3 protein is CSATSGGKADTQYF. CDR3 DNA: TGCAGTGCAACTAGCGGGGGGAAGGCAGATACGCAGTATTTT.

In this sample, this clonotype turned up a few times. V usage is TRBV6-2 or TRBV6-3 and J usage is TRBJ1-1, with D perhaps matching TRBD1 (6 bases). Trimming removed 6 bases at V and 8 bases at J, with 19 bases between. Germline V CDR1 and CDR2: MNHEY, SVGEGT. The CDR3 covers 14 residues. In DNA form, the CDR3 reads TGTGCCAGCAGCCCAACCAGGGGATCGGGAGAAGCTTTCTTT. The encoded protein is CASSPTRGSGEAFF.

The chain combines TRBV12-3 or TRBV12-4 with TRBJ2-1; 11 nucleotides match TRBD2. V was clipped by 1 base and J by 6 bases; unmatched bases: 8. CDR3 length equals 17 residues. Here the CDR3 DNA reads TGTGCCAGCAGTTTAGAAGAACTAGCGGGGGTTTTCAATGAGCAGTTCTTC. Residues: CASSLEELAGVFNEQFF.

Remarks on this clonotype: A much larger clone lies a single base off, so this may be a read error. The chain has TRBV28 and TRBJ2-1; D may be TRBD1 or TRBD2 (5 bases each). V was clipped by 8 bases and J by 12 bases, with 14 bases between them. Looked up from germline, CDR1 is MDHEN and CDR2 is SYDVKM. The CDR3 is 11 residues long. This chain's CDR3 is CASGLTGTQFF. CDR3 coding DNA: TGTGCCAGCGGATTAACGGGGACGCAGTTCTTC.

This clonotype showed up many times. The CDR3 nucleotides are TGTGCCAGCAGCGGACGCCTGGCGGCAGGGGACGGGACAGATACGCAGTATTTT. It codes for CASSGRLAAGDGTDTQYF. The chain has TRBV21-1 and TRBJ2-3; TRBD2, the table's D call, was not compared with the DNA. TRBV21-1 is noted as a pseudogene. CDR3 length: 18 residues.

Concerning this clonotype: Sequence at one end of the junction differs from germline and may be a read error. The V and J genes are TRBV20-1 and TRBJ2-3; 12 bases are shared with TRBD2. From germline, CDR1 is DFQATT and CDR2 SNEGSKA (reference sequence). The CDR3 is made up of 17 amino acids. CDR3: CSAPRLAGAASTDTQYF. DNA of the CDR3: TGCAGTGCTCCCCGACTAGCGGGAGCCGCTAGCACAGATACACAGTATTTT.

This clonotype was observed at least ten times. The chain carries TRBV18 and TRBJ1-1; no clear D gene. The CDR3 contains 13 residues. V shed 3 bases and J shed 1 base, with 6 bases lying between them. Germline CDR1 KGHSH, CDR2 LQKENI. The CDR3 region is CASSPMENTEAFF. DNA for the CDR3: TGTGCCAGCTCACCCATGGAGAACACTGAAGCTTTCTTT.

Ten or more counts support this clonotype. The chain is built from TRBV9 and TRBJ2-5; perhaps TRBD2 as D (5 bases). This CDR3 is built from 15 residues. CDR1 SGDLS and CDR2 YYNGEE come from the germline V gene. Trimming left V 0 bases short and J 4 bases short, with 13 bases between. This CDR3 is CASSVAPAGGETQYF. The CDR3 nucleotides are TGTGCCAGCAGCGTAGCTCCAGCAGGAGGAGAGACCCAGTACTTC.

There are many counts of this clonotype. The chain joins TRBV28 to TRBJ1-2, with 11 bases matching TRBD1. This CDR3 contains 14 residues. Germline lookup yields CDR1 MDHEN and CDR2 SYDVKM. J was trimmed by 8 bases and V by 5 bases; bases with no gene match: 7. The DNA for the CDR3 is TGTGCCAGCAGTCCCGGACAGGGGGCGTGGGGCTACACCTTC. This codes for CASSPGQGAWGYTF.

This clonotype was picked up one time. A much larger clone differs by one base, so this may be a read error. The final CDR3 position lacks the conserved phenylalanine or tryptophan, pointing to a likely read error. The chain employs TRBV7-2 and TRBJ1-5; tentatively, D is TRBD1 (6 bases). Germline V gives CDR1 SGHTA, CDR2 FQGNSA. V shed 4 bases and J shed 7 bases, with 14 bases lying between them. The CDR3 spans 14 residues. CDR3 DNA: TGTGCCAGCAGCTCGTGGGGGCAGGACCAGCCCCAGCATTTG. This sequence encodes CASSSWGQDQPQHL.

The V call is TRBV5-1, the J call TRBJ1-2; the D is unclear. The CDR3 loop spans 13 amino acids. CDR1 and CDR2 (germline): SGHRS, YFSETQ. Trimming stripped 6 bases from V and 0 bases from J, with 9 bases between. The chain's CDR3 is CASTTGANYGYTF. CDR3 DNA: TGCGCCAGCACTACCGGGGCTAACTATGGCTACACCTTC.

There are many counts of this clonotype. V gene TRBV6-2 or TRBV6-3 combines with J gene TRBJ2-7; maybe TRBD1 (6 bases). Per the germline V gene, CDR1 is MNHEY and CDR2 is SVGEGT. This CDR3 contains 13 residues. The ends were cut back, 5 bases at V and 5 bases at J, with 13 bases in the middle. The CDR3 DNA sequence: TGTGCCAGCAGTGCCAATACAGGGAACGAGCAGTACTTC. Its translation is CASSANTGNEQYF.